The T cell receptor beta chain under discussion was sequenced for a study of shared clonotypes between healthy human individuals (dated by TCRdb to the early 2020s). Describing the broader study: The cohort comprised two women and three men aged 18 to 49 years. Each donor's leukapheresis produced roughly between about 0.8 and 8.9 billion PBMCs. Blood TCR repertoires of a handful of healthy adults were deeply sequenced to estimate repertoire size and the extent of clonotype sharing between individuals. Different laboratories and diverse techniques were used to prepare libraries and sequence TCR repertoires, to increase sequencing depth and limit assay-specific biases. For each donor, CD4 naive and CD4 memory were each run on three plates, CD8 naive on two plates, and CD8 memory on one plate.

TCR CDR3 regions were amplified from genomic DNA by multiplex PCR using the deep immunoSEQ assay. Genomic DNA extracted from each cell subset was distributed evenly over all wells of several immunoSEQ 96-well plates, and each plate served as one replicate. For sorted subsets, each replicate PCR was loaded with roughly 190 ng genomic DNA, equivalent to about 33,000 T cell genomes. The purified libraries were quantified using a Qubit 3.0 fluorometer, sized with a Bioanalyzer 2100, and then quantified again using the KAPA Library Quantification kit. Each immunoSEQ 96-well plate was sequenced on its own single-read 150-cycle Illumina NextSeq 550 flow cell. The original methods were these. Because the immunoSEQ output held only junctional sequences and lacked quality scores, the filtering could not match the filtering applied to full-length reads. To assign V/J genes and CDR3, sequences were annotated against IMGT germline references using PyIR, a Python wrapper for IgBLAST v1.9. Any read was removed if the V/J assignment was weak (E-value above 1e-6), the CDR3 was missing, or the read contained stop codons, out-of-frame junctions, or ambiguous translated residues. V3J clonotypes were defined by identical inferred V gene, J gene, and CDR3 amino acid sequence. Percentage overlap between repertoires was computed as shared unique clonotypes divided by the size of the smaller repertoire. RTK rarefaction, the Chao1 estimator, and Recon v2.1 estimates of unobserved clonotypes were used to assess repertoire richness. Generation probabilities were computed with OLGA for all TCRbeta clonotypes obtained by the gDNA method from several donors. TCRdb retrieved this table from immuneACCESS and kept in-frame rearrangements only. Not all clones are present; in checked studies, unresolved V genes account for under half, and no reason is known for the remainder. That table furnishes V, J and clone size, whereas the DNA furnished D and trimming. The sample table records about 2.4 million clones; 93% of these occur just once. The ten largest clones take up 0.36% of the sample.

Healthy HIV-negative adults with no recently reported acute infections or vaccinations were included as donors. Only Caucasian adults living in Nashville, Tennessee, USA were represented among the donors. CD4+ T cells were enriched by magnetic negative selection; naive cells were then positively selected on CD45RA, and the negative fraction formed the memory subset. Blood was obtained by leukapheresis, after which PBMCs were separated by Ficoll-Histopaque density gradient centrifugation and cryopreserved in liquid nitrogen vapor phase. Analytical flow cytometry was used to check the purity and quantity of every magnetically sorted T cell population. Each sorted fraction had its genomic DNA isolated and then quantified by UV absorbance on a Nanodrop 2000c. Broader findings and caveats from the paper: Estimated clonotype richness was generally larger for naive than for memory subsets. Compared with non-shared clonotypes, the clonotypes found in all four sorted-subset donors had higher generation probabilities. Pairwise subsampling indicated that sequencing depth was expected to affect the degree of clonotype sharing among donors. Sampling was restricted to blood, and TCR repertoires in tissues likely differ from the TCR repertoires found in blood. The small number of donors limited the genetic and exposure-history diversity represented. Even with the large sequencing depth, rarefaction of the sorted-subset datasets indicated that sequencing was incomplete. Across a handful of donors, 4.5% to 6.5% of naive CD4, approximately 4% of naive CD8, 2.3% of memory CD4, and 0.4% of memory CD8 clonotypes were shared.

Reading the germline V gene gives CDR1 SGHRS and CDR2 YFSETQ. From cysteine to phenylalanine, the CDR3 is 15 amino acids long. The sequence is cut down to CDR3 DNA, 45 bases in frame from base 1. V and J are trimmed by 0 bases and 6 bases, and the gene matches miss 5 bases of the junction. To note about this clone: Its recognized antigen is unknown. Base qualities are not at hand, and no much larger clone is one base apart.

This TCR was sampled from a man younger than 35 in good health. Some clones in this sample may be carry-over from other donors' samples. Material: naive CD4+ T cells from PBMCs. The cell subset or site tag for this specimen amounts to: CD45RA+ positively selected. The sequence links TRBV5-1 to TRBJ2-3; 9 central bases correspond to TRBD2. The CDR3 reads CASSLGGRAMDTQYF. The DNA sequence is as follows: TGCGCCAGCAGCTTGGGCGGGAGGGCCATGGATACGCAGTATTTT.